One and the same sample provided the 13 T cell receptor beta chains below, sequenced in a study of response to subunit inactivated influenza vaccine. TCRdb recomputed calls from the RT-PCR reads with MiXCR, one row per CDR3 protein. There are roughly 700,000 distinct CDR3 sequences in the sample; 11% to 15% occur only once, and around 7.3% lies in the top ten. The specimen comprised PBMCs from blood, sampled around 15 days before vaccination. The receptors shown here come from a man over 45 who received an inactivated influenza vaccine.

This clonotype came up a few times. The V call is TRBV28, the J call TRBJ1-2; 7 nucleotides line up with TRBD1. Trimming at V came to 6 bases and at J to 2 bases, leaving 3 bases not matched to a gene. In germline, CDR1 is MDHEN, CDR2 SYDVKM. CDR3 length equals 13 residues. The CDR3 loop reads CASRSQGNYGYTF. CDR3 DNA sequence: TGTGCCAGCAGGTCACAGGGGAACTATGGCTACACCTTC.

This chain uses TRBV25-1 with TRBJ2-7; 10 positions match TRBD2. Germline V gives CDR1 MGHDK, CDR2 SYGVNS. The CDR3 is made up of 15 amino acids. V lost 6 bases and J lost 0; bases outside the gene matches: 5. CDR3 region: CASRLAGGTSYEQYF. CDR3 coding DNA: TGTGCCAGCAGATTAGCGGGAGGCACCTCCTACGAGCAGTACTTC.

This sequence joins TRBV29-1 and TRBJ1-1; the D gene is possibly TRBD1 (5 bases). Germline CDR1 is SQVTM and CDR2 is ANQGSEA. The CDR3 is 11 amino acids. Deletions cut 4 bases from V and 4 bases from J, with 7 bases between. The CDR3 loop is CSVAGFTEAFF. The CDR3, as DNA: TGCAGCGTTGCAGGGTTCACTGAAGCTTTCTTT. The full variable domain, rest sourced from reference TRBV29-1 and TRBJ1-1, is SAVISQKPSRDICQRGTSLTIQCQVDSQVTMMFWYRQQPGQSLTLIATANQGSEATYESGFVIDKFPISRPNLTFSTLTVSNMSPEDSSIYLCSVAGFTEAFFGQGTRLTVV.

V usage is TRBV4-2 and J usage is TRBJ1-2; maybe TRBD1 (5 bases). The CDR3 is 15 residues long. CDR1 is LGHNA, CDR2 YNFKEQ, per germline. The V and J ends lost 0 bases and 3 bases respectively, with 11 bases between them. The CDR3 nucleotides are TGTGCCAGCAGCCAAGATCCGGGGGGTGACTATGGCTACACCTTC. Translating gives CASSQDPGGDYGYTF.

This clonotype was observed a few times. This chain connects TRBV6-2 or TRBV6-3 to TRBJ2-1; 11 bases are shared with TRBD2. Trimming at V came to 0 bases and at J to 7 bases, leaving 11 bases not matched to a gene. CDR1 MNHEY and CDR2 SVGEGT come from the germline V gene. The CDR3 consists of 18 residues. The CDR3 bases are TGTGCCAGCAGTTACTCGCAATTTACTAGCGGGAGTGGAAATGAGCAGTTCTTC. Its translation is CASSYSQFTSGSGNEQFF.

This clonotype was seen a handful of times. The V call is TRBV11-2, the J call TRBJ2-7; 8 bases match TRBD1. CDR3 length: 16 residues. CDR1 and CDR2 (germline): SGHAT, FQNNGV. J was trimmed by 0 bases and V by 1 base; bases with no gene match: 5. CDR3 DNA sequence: TGTGCCAGCAGCTTAGTACTGGACAGGGCCTCCTACGAGCAGTACTTC. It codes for CASSLVLDRASYEQYF.

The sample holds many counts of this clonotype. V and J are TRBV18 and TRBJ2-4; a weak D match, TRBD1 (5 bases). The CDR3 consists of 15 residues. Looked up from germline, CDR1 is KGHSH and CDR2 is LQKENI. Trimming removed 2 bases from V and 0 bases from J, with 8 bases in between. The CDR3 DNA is TGTGCCAGCTCACCAAGGGGTTTAGCCAAAAACATTCAGTACTTC. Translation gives CASSPRGLAKNIQYF.

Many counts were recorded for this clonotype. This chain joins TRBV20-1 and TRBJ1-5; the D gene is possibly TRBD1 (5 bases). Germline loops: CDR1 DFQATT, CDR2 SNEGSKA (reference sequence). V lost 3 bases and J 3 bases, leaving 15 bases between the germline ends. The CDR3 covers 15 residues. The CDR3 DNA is TGCAGTGCTAGCGCTTTCGACAGACCCAATCAGCCCCAGCATTTT. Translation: CSASAFDRPNQPQHF.

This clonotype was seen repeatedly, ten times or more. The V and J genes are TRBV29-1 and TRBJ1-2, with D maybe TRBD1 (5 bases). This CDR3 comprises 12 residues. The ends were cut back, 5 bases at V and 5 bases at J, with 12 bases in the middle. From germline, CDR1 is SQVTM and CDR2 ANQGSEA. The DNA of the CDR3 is TGCAGCGTTTGGGGGGGAGGGTATGGCTACACCTTC. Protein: CSVWGGGYGYTF.

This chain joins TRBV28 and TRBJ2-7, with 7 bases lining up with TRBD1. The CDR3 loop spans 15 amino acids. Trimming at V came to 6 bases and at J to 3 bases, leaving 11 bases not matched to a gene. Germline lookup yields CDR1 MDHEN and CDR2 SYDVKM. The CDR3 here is CASSPTGKVLYEQYF. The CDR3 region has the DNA TGTGCCAGCAGCCCGACAGGGAAAGTTCTCTACGAGCAGTACTTC.

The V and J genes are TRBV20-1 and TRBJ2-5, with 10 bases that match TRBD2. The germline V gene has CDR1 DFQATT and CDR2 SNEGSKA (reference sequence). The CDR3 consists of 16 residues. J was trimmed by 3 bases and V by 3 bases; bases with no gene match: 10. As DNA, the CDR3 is TGCAGTGCTAGTTCCAGCGGGAGGGCAAGTAAAGAGACCCAGTACTTC. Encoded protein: CSASSSGRASKETQYF.

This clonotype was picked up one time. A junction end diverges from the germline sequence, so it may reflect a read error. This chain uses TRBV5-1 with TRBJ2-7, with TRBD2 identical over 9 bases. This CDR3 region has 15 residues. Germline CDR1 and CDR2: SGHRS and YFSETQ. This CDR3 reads CASSLSSGRTYEPYF. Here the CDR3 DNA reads TGCGCCAGCAGCTTGAGTAGCGGGAGAACCTACGAGCCGTACTTC.

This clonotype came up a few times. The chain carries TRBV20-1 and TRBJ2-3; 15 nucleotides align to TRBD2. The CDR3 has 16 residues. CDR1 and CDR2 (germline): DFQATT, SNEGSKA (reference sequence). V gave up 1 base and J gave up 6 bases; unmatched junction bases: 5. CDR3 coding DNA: TGCAGTGCTAGAGGGACTAGCGGGGGGGCTCTTGATACGCAGTATTTT. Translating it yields CSARGTSGGALDTQYF.